This T cell receptor (beta chain) was recorded in a study of blood T cells in healthy people across ages. Trimming cost V 8 bases and J 2 bases, with 7 bases left between them. This CDR3 comprises 13 residues. Germline V gene data show CDR1 as MDHEN and CDR2 as SYDVKM. A J-beta primer mix and a sample-barcoded 5' primer were used in a second PCR of about 7 to 12 cycles. Each of the samples gave a minimum of 2.5 million paired-end reads that contained CDR3. TCRdb used MiXCR to reprocess the 5' RACE reads, holding one entry per CDR3 protein. The sample includes fewer than 800,000 distinct CDR3 sequences, roughly 21% of them seen just once.

Sequenced input: blood. The sequence was collected from a man in his 70s in good health. The chain couples TRBV28 to TRBJ2-6; D gene unclear. The CDR3 coding sequence is TGTGCCAGCGGAAACACTGGGGCCAACGTCCTGACTTTC. This encodes CASGNTGANVLTF.